These 27 T cell receptor beta chains share one sample of origin, sequenced in a study of blood T cell repertoires in COVID-19. Assay used: immunoSEQ multiplex PCR; TCRdb lists only in-frame clones, some missing. The repertoire holds roughly 80,000 clones, with 88% as singletons. The source material was peripheral blood. The receptor source for this set is a man aged 45-60 years with active COVID-19.

V is TRBV19 and J is TRBJ1-3; 8 nucleotides align to TRBD1. CDR1 is LNHDA, CDR2 SQIVND, per germline (reference sequence). The CDR3 has 16 residues. V shed 6 bases and J 0 bases; nucleotides not matched to a gene: 7. CDR3 DNA: TGTGCCAGTAGCCGACAGGGGTCCTTCTCTGGAAACACCATATATTTT. Residues: CASSRQGSFSGNTIYF.

The chain couples TRBV6-5 to TRBJ2-3; 12 nucleotides align to TRBD2. The CDR3 loop spans 13 amino acids. The J segment lost 6 bases and the V segment lost 8 bases, leaving 3 bases of the junction unmatched. Per germline, CDR1 MNHEY and CDR2 SVGAGI. CDR3 in amino acids: CASLGLAGDTQYF. The CDR3 DNA reads TGTGCCAGCTTAGGACTAGCGGGGGATACGCAGTATTTT.

The chain couples TRBV28 to TRBJ2-7, with 8 bases identical to TRBD1. Germline CDR1 reads MDHEN; CDR2 reads SYDVKM. V was clipped by 7 bases and J by 1 base; unmatched bases: 9. This CDR3 is built from 15 residues. As DNA, the CDR3 is TGTGCCAGCAACAAATGGGACAGGCGATCCTACGAGCAGTACTTC. This gives the protein CASNKWDRRSYEQYF.

The chain couples TRBV5-4 to TRBJ2-5; the D gene is possibly TRBD1 (5 bases). The V end was cut by 3 bases, the J end by 5 bases, with 11 bases between. Germline assignment: CDR1 SGHNT and CDR2 YYREEE (reference sequence). The CDR3 sequence is 13 residues long. CDR3 loop: CASSSRGDETQYF. CDR3 in DNA: TGTGCCAGCAGCTCAAGGGGTGACGAGACCCAGTACTTC.

The chain has TRBV27 and TRBJ2-3, with 7 bases identical to TRBD1. The V gene's germline CDR1 is MNHEY and CDR2 SMNVEV (reference sequence). The CDR3 consists of 13 residues. Unmatched junction bases numbered 4, after V lost 8 bases and J lost 2 bases. As DNA, the CDR3 is TGTGCCAGCGGGACAGCACTCACAGATACGCAGTATTTT. Protein sequence: CASGTALTDTQYF.

The CDR3 is CASSLLQGRETQYF. CDR3 DNA: TGTGCCAGCAGTCTCTTACAAGGGAGGGAGACCCAGTACTTC. This sequence joins TRBV6-5 and TRBJ2-5, with D possibly TRBD2 on 6 matching bases. Germline-derived CDR1 and CDR2 are MNHEY and SVGAGI. V was shortened by 5 bases and J by 5 bases, with 15 bases between the two germline ends. This CDR3 has 14 residues.

The chain joins TRBV18 to TRBJ1-6; 9 nucleotides align to TRBD1. The CDR3 extends over 16 amino acids. CDR1 KGHSH and CDR2 LQKENI come from the germline V gene. Losses at the gene ends were 3 bases for V and 6 bases for J; bases not matched to a gene: 6. The CDR3: CASSPFDRGVNSPLHF. The CDR3 nucleotides read TGTGCCAGCTCACCCTTCGACAGGGGGGTTAATTCACCCCTCCACTTT.

The chain couples TRBV5-1 to TRBJ1-6; no clear D. Trimming removed 4 bases from V and 0 bases from J, with 11 bases in between. The germline CDR1 and CDR2 sequences are SGHRS and YFSETQ. This CDR3 contains 16 residues. In nucleotides, the CDR3 is TGCGCCAGCAGCCACGCGGCCGGCTCCTATAATTCACCCCTCCACTTT. The encoded protein is CASSHAAGSYNSPLHF. Complete variable domain (other parts from reference TRBV5-1 and TRBJ1-6): KAGVTQTPRYLIKTRGQQVTLSCSPISGHRSVSWYQQTPGQGLQFLFEYFSETQRNKGNFPGRFSGRQFSNSRSEMNVSTLELGDSALYLCASSHAAGSYNSPLHFGNGTRLTVT.

This clone appeared a few times. The chain links TRBV6-5 to TRBJ1-2; 10 nucleotides align to TRBD1. The CDR3 is 16 amino acids. V shed 2 bases, J shed 4 bases, and the junction held 7 bases outside the gene matches. Germline loops: CDR1 MNHEY, CDR2 SVGAGI. The CDR3 is CASSYVRTGGGYGYTF. The DNA of the CDR3 is TGTGCCAGCAGTTACGTTCGGACAGGGGGTGGCTATGGCTACACCTTC.

The V gene is TRBV19, the J gene TRBJ2-5, with TRBD1 matching 7 bases. The CDR3 spans 14 residues. V was clipped by 10 bases and J by 3 bases; unmatched bases: 11. Germline assignment: CDR1 LNHDA and CDR2 SQIVND (reference sequence). The CDR3, as DNA: TGTGCCACTAGACCCGGGACAGCCGAAGAGACCCAGTACTTC. Protein product: CATRPGTAEETQYF.

CDR3 sequence: CASSRDRGSGNTIYF. Written as DNA, the CDR3 is TGTGCCAGCAGTAGAGACAGGGGCTCTGGAAACACCATATATTTT. The V call is TRBV6-5, the J call TRBJ1-3, with 8 bases lining up with TRBD1. V lost 5 bases and J lost 0; bases outside the gene matches: 3. This CDR3 has 15 amino acids. Germline V gene lookup returns CDR1 MNHEY and CDR2 SVGAGI.

This rearrangement joins TRBV28 to TRBJ1-1; D call uncertain. This CDR3 is 18 amino acids long. Germline V CDR1 and CDR2: MDHEN, SYDVKM. V gave up 2 bases and J gave up 4 bases, with 23 bases separating them. For the CDR3, the DNA is TGTGCCAGCAGTTTAACGGGAGGGCACACACCGTTGAGCACTGAAGCTTTCTTT. Translated, it gives CASSLTGGHTPLSTEAFF.

The rearrangement links TRBV3-1 (or the pseudogene TRBV3-2) to TRBJ1-6; D is ambiguous. Deletions cut 3 bases from V and 7 bases from J, with 4 bases between. Looked up from germline, CDR1 is LGHDT and CDR2 is YNNKEL (reference sequence). This CDR3 comprises 12 residues. The CDR3 DNA follows: TGTGCCAGCAGCCACCTAAATTCACCCCTCCACTTT. Residues: CASSHLNSPLHF.

The chain recombines TRBV9 with TRBJ1-1; D is ambiguous. The germline gives CDR1 SGDLS, CDR2 YYNGEE. The CDR3 loop spans 14 amino acids. The V gene lost 0 bases and the J gene lost 1 base, with 7 bases spanning the gap. The CDR3 is CASSVDGQNTEAFF. In DNA form, the CDR3 reads TGTGCCAGCAGCGTAGATGGGCAGAACACTGAAGCTTTCTTT.

In this sample, this clone turned up once. The V and J genes are TRBV4-1 and TRBJ1-1; a possible D gene is TRBD1 (5 bases). Trimming removed 2 bases at V and 6 bases at J, with 19 bases between. The CDR3 length is 16 residues. CDR1 is MGHRA, CDR2 YSYEKL, per germline. The CDR3 nucleotides read TGCGCCAGCAGCCAAATGGGCGGGGGTTTATTGTCTGAAGCTTTCTTT. Amino acid sequence: CASSQMGGGLLSEAFF.

The V and J genes are TRBV18 and TRBJ2-6, with TRBD1 as a possible D gene (6 bases). In germline, CDR1 is KGHSH, CDR2 LQKENI. This CDR3 comprises 17 residues. V lost 6 bases and J 0 bases, leaving 15 bases between the germline ends. CDR3 bases: TGTGCCAGCTCCGAAGGGACACCTAGCTCTGGGGCCAACGTCCTGACTTTC. This gives the protein CASSEGTPSSGANVLTF.

V usage is TRBV28 and J usage is TRBJ1-4; the D is unclear. CDR3 length: 15 amino acids. In germline, CDR1 is MDHEN, CDR2 SYDVKM. Between the trimmed V and J ends, which lost 1 base and 8 bases, there was a span of 14 bases. In DNA form, the CDR3 reads TGTGCCAGCAGTTTATTAGGCACTTCGGGGGAAAAACTGTTTTTT. Its protein is CASSLLGTSGEKLFF.

This chain links TRBV9 with TRBJ2-7; D remains unclear. The CDR3 is 15 residues long. V was clipped by 0 bases and J by 6 bases, with 16 bases between them. Germline CDR1 reads SGDLS; CDR2 reads YYNGEE. For the CDR3, the DNA is TGTGCCAGCAGCGTAGAAAGTCGCGGTTTGGTCGAGCAGTACTTC. It translates to CASSVESRGLVEQYF.

Only one count was recorded for this clone. The rearrangement links TRBV25-1 to TRBJ2-7; D gene ambiguous. The V and J ends lost 1 base and 0 bases respectively, with 4 bases between them. The CDR3 consists of 13 residues. From germline, CDR1 is MGHDK and CDR2 SYGVNS. The CDR3 reads CASSEWSSYEQYF. The CDR3 DNA is TGTGCCAGCAGTGAATGGAGCTCCTACGAGCAGTACTTC.

The chain couples TRBV9 to TRBJ1-1; 9 bases are a match to TRBD1. CDR1 and CDR2 from the germline V gene are SGDLS and YYNGEE. The CDR3 is made up of 16 amino acids. The trim removed 2 bases at V and 6 bases at J, leaving 11 bases unmatched. CDR3 loop: CASSVGKGQGISEAFF. The CDR3 region has the DNA TGTGCCAGCAGCGTGGGGAAGGGACAGGGTATTTCTGAAGCTTTCTTT.

V usage is TRBV28 and J usage is TRBJ2-5, with D hard to call. The germline V and J ends were trimmed by 2 bases and 0 bases, with 7 bases remaining between them. Germline CDR1 is MDHEN and CDR2 is SYDVKM. CDR3 length: 14 amino acids. CDR3 nucleotides: TGTGCCAGCAGTTTACGTGACAACCAAGAGACCCAGTACTTC. Translating it yields CASSLRDNQETQYF.

This chain joins TRBV28 and TRBJ2-7, with D uncertain. Trimming removed 5 bases at V and 1 base at J, with 18 bases between. The CDR3 is 16 amino acids. CDR1 and CDR2 from the germline V gene are MDHEN and SYDVKM. The CDR3 DNA sequence: TGTGCCAGCAGTCTCCGCGTCTTAATCGTGTCCTACGAGCAGTACTTC. Its protein product is CASSLRVLIVSYEQYF.

V and J are TRBV5-1 and TRBJ1-1; the D is unclear. Germline V gene data show CDR1 as SGHRS and CDR2 as YFSETQ. V dropped 0 bases and J dropped 3 bases, with 9 bases sitting between them. The CDR3 length is 14 residues. The CDR3 nucleotides read TGCGCCAGCAGCTTGGCCCAGGATTACACTGAAGCTTTCTTT. Amino acids: CASSLAQDYTEAFF.

The J gene is TRBJ2-4, the V gene TRBV27, with a tentative D call TRBD1 (7 bases). V was pared by 6 bases and J by 3 bases, with 12 bases between. Germline CDR1 reads MNHEY; CDR2 reads SMNVEV (reference sequence). The CDR3 runs 14 residues. CDR3 DNA: TGTGCCAGCAGCCAGGGGGGAGACAAAAACATTCAGTACTTC. Protein sequence: CASSQGGDKNIQYF.

J is TRBJ2-5 and V is TRBV28; the D gene is possibly TRBD1 (5 bases). Germline loops: CDR1 MDHEN, CDR2 SYDVKM. V was clipped by 6 bases and J by 4 bases, with 24 bases between them. The CDR3 has 17 amino acids. CDR3 sequence: CASSLGQGVLERETQYF. CDR3 DNA: TGTGCCAGCAGCCTCGGACAAGGTGTTTTAGAAAGAGAGACCCAGTACTTC.

The chain has TRBV19 and TRBJ2-4; D may be TRBD1 (5 bases). Germline CDR1 and CDR2: LNHDA and SQIVND (reference sequence). Between the trimmed V and J ends, which lost 1 base and 4 bases, there was a span of 14 bases. The CDR3 runs 16 residues. The DNA for the CDR3 is TGTGCCAGTAGTATAGGGACACAACACCCTAAAAACATTCAGTACTTC. As protein: CASSIGTQHPKNIQYF.

V gene TRBV5-1 combines with J gene TRBJ2-2; no firm D call. V dropped 0 bases and J dropped 7 bases, with 13 bases sitting between them. The CDR3 is made up of 15 amino acids. The germline V gene has CDR1 SGHRS and CDR2 YFSETQ. CDR3 sequence reads: CASSLGAKLGGELFF. CDR3 DNA: TGCGCCAGCAGCTTGGGGGCGAAGTTGGGCGGGGAGCTGTTTTTT.